A selection of T cell receptor beta chains follows, all from one sample in a study of blood T cell repertoires in COVID-19. Clones were sequenced by immunoSEQ multiplex PCR, and TCRdb holds only the in-frame ones, with some missing. This repertoire shows roughly 200,000 clones, roughly 80% found once; its top ten account for 7.9%. Sequences were obtained from peripheral blood. The receptors here all came from a woman older than 75 with acute or convalescent COVID-19. Both conserved end residues are part of each CDR3. A D gene is named only where the DNA matches it firmly. Clone size is shown for a subset of rows, as once, few, many or a class of expanded clone.

TRBJ2-5 | 16 | - | TRBV6-5 | - | CASSYSGRGDSETQYF | TGTGCCAGCAGTTACTCGGGCAGGGGAGATTCGGAGACCCAGTACTTC
TRBJ1-1 | 16 | - | TRBV19 | TRBD1 | CASSITGGAQLPEAFF | TGTGCCAGTAGTATTACAGGGGGCGCGCAGTTACCTGAAGCTTTCTTT
TRBJ2-7 | 14 | - | TRBV3-1/TRBV3-2 | - | CASSQVSGGYEQYF | TGTGCCAGCAGCCAAGTATCAGGGGGGTACGAGCAGTACTTC
TRBJ2-2 | 14 | - | TRBV6-4 | TRBD2 | CASSELAGTGELFF | TGTGCCAGCAGTGAACTAGCGGGAACCGGGGAGCTGTTTTTT
TRBJ1-1 | 15 | - | TRBV6-5 | - | CASSYRPGLNTEAFF | TGTGCCAGCAGTTACCGGCCAGGTTTGAACACTGAAGCTTTCTTT
TRBJ2-5 | 14 | - | TRBV29-1 | TRBD1 | CSVRDRVQQETQYF | TGCAGCGTTCGGGACAGGGTACAACAAGAGACCCAGTACTTC
TRBJ1-1 | 14 | once | TRBV30 | - | CAWSPRGSNTEAFF | TGTGCCTGGAGTCCCCGCGGGTCGAACACTGAAGCTTTCTTT
TRBJ2-3 | 15 | - | TRBV6-2/TRBV6-3 | TRBD2 | CASSYSGGATDTQYF | TGTGCCAGCAGTTATAGCGGGGGGGCTACAGATACGCAGTATTTT
TRBJ2-3 | 14 | - | TRBV30 | TRBD2 | CAFSAGAVGDTQYF | TGTGCCTTTTCAGCGGGAGCGGTGGGAGATACGCAGTATTTT
TRBJ2-3 | 15 | - | TRBV7-9 | - | CASSLIQDSTDTQYF | TGTGCCAGCAGCTTAATCCAGGATAGCACAGATACGCAGTATTTT
TRBJ2-7 | 15 | - | TRBV11-2 | TRBD1 | CASNRQGFSSYEQYF | TGTGCCAGCAACAGACAGGGATTCAGCTCCTACGAGCAGTACTTC
TRBJ1-1 | 14 | - | TRBV6-4 | - | CASSDTGSGTEAFF | TGTGCCAGCAGTGATACGGGATCTGGCACTGAAGCTTTCTTT
TRBJ1-2 | 15 | - | TRBV3-1/TRBV3-2 | TRBD1 | CASSQADRQNYGYTF | TGTGCCAGCAGCCAAGCGGACAGGCAGAACTATGGCTACACCTTC
TRBJ1-1 | 13 | once | TRBV7-2 | - | CASSTVQGLGAFF | TGTGCCAGCAGTACCGTCCAGGGTCTCGGGGCTTTCTTT
TRBJ2-3 | 15 | - | TRBV11-2 | - | CASSLKGRRTDTQYF | TGTGCCAGCAGCTTAAAGGGTAGGAGGACAGATACGCAGTATTTT
TRBJ2-7 | 12 | - | TRBV5-1 | TRBD2 | CASKSGGDEQYF | TGCGCCAGCAAGAGCGGGGGCGACGAGCAGTACTTC
TRBJ1-2 | 13 | once | TRBV15 | - | CATSRDRGYGYTF | TGTGCCACCAGCAGAGACAGGGGCTATGGCTACACCTTC
TRBJ2-2 | 14 | - | TRBV9 | - | CASGLQTNTGELFF | TGTGCCAGCGGGCTCCAGACGAACACCGGGGAGCTGTTTTTT
TRBJ1-6 | 13 | - | TRBV6-5 | - | CAGKDSFNSPLHF | TGTGCTGGCAAGGACAGTTTTAATTCACCCCTCCACTTT
TRBJ1-3 | 17 | few | TRBV28 | TRBD1 | CASSLLGGQGSGNTIYF | TGTGCCAGCAGTTTATTGGGGGGACAGGGCTCTGGAAACACCATATATTTT
TRBJ1-4 | 16 | - | TRBV3-1/TRBV3-2 | - | CASTSTPGTSPEKLFF | TGTGCCAGCACCTCCACCCCCGGGACAAGCCCTGAAAAACTGTTTTTT
TRBJ2-7 | 14 | - | TRBV10-1 | TRBD1 | CASSWDSADYEQYF | TGCGCCAGCAGTTGGGACAGCGCCGACTACGAGCAGTACTTC